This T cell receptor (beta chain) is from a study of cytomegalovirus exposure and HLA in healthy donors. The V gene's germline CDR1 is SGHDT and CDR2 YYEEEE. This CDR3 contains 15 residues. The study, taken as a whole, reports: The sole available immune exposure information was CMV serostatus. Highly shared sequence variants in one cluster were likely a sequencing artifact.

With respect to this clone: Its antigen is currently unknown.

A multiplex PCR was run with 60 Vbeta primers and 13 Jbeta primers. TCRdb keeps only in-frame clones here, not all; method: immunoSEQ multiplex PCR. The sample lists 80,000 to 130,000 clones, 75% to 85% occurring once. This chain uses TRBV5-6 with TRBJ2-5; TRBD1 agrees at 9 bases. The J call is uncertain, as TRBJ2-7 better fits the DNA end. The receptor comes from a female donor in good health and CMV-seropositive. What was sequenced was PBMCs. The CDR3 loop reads CASSLVDRGVHEQYF. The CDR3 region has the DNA TGTGCCAGCAGCTTAGTGGACAGGGGCGTTCACGAGCAGTACTTC.